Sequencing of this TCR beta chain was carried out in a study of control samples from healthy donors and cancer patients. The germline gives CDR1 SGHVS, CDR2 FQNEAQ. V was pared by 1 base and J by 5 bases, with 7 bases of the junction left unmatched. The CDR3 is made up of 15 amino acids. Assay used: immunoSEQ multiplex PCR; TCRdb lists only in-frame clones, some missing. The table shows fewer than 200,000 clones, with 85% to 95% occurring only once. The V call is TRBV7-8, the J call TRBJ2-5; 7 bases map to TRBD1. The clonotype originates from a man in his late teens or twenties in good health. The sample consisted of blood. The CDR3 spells CASSLGGTATETQYF. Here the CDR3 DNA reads TGTGCCAGCAGCTTAGGTGGGACAGCGACGGAGACCCAGTACTTC.